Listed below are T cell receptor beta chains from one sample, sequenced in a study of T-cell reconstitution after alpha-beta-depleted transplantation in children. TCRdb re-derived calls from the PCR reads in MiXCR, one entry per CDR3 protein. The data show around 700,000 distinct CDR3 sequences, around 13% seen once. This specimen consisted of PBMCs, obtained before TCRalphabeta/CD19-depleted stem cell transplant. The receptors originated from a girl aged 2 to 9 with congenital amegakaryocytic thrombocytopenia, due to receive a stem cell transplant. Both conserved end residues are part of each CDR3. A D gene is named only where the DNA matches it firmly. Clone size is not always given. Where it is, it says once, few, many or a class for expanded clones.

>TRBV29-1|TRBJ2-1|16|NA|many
TGCAGCGTTGAATTTTTATCCGTGGTGGTACCAGGGGTGCAGTTCTTC
CSVEFLSVVVPGVQFF
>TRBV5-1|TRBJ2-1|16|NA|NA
TGCGCCAGCAGCAAAGGAGCGCACTCCGGTCTCGATGAGCAGTTCTTC
CASSKGAHSGLDEQFF
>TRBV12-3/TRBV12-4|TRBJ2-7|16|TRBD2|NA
TGTGCCAGCAGTTTATTAGGACTAGCGGGAGGTGTCGAGCAGTACTTC
CASSLLGLAGGVEQYF
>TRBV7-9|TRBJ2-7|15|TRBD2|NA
TGTGCCAGCAGCCCCCCCGGGACTAGCCTCCACGAGCAGTACTTC
CASSPPGTSLHEQYF
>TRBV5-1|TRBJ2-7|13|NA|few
TGCGCCAGCAGCCCCGACGTCCTCAACGAGCAGTACTTC
CASSPDVLNEQYF
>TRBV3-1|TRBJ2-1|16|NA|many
TGTGCCAGCAGCCAAGATTTCCCCAACCTTTACAATGAGCAGTTCTTC
CASSQDFPNLYNEQFF
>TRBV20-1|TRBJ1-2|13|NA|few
TGCAGTGCTGGGGCCGGGACGGCCTATGGCTACACCTTC
CSAGAGTAYGYTF
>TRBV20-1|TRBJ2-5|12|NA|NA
TGCAGTGCTAATCGGGAACAAGAGACCCAGTACTTC
CSANREQETQYF
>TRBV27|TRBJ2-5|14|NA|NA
TGTGCCAGCAGTTTATCCCACAGGGTAGAGACCCAGTACTTC
CASSLSHRVETQYF
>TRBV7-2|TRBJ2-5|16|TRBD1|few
TGTGCCAGCAGCTTATGGCAGGGGGCCCTCCAAGAGACCCAGTACTTC
CASSLWQGALQETQYF
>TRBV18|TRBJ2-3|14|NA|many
TGTGCCAGCTCACCACCGTCGAAGACAGATACGCAGTATTTT
CASSPPSKTDTQYF
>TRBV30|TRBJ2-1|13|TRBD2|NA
TGTGCCTGGAGGAGGGGACTAGCGAATGAGCAGTTCTTC
CAWRRGLANEQFF
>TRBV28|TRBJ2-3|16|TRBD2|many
TGTGCCAGCAGTTCCGGACTAGCGGGAGTCCCAGATACGCAGTATTTT
CASSSGLAGVPDTQYF
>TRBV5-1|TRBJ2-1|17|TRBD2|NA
TGCGCCAGCAGCCCTGCCCAGACTAGCGGGAGACACAATGAGCAGTTCTTC
CASSPAQTSGRHNEQFF
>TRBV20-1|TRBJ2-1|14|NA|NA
TGCAGTGCTTCCGAGCTAGTTTCCTACAATGAGCAGTTCTTC
CSASELVSYNEQFF
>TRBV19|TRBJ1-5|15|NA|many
TGTGCCAGTAGTATATTCGGAGCAGCCAATCAGCCCCAGCATTTT
CASSIFGAANQPQHF
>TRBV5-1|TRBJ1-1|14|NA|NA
TGCGCCAGCAGCTTGGGGGTCCGTAACACTGAAGCTTTCTTT
CASSLGVRNTEAFF
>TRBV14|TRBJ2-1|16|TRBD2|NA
TGTGCCAGCAGCCCAACACTAGCGGGAGCTCCCAATGAGCAGTTCTTC
CASSPTLAGAPNEQFF
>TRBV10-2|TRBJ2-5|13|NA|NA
TGCGCCAGCAGTGTTCAGGCGTTAGAGACCCAGTACTTC
CASSVQALETQYF
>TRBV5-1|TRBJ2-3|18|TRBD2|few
TGCGCCAGCAGCTTGGAGGTTAGCGGGGTCACTAGCACAGATACGCAGTATTTT
CASSLEVSGVTSTDTQYF
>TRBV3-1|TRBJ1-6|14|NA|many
TGTGCCAGCAGCCGGGACTTCGGGAATTCACCCCTCCACTTT
CASSRDFGNSPLHF
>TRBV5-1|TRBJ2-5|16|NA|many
TGCGCCAGCCGTACCACAGCCCTGGGGCCTCAAGAGACCCAGTACTTC
CASRTTALGPQETQYF
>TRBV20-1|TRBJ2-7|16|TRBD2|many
TGCAGTGCACCCGGGACGCAGCTAGCGGGGGTCTACGAGCAGTACTTC
CSAPGTQLAGVYEQYF
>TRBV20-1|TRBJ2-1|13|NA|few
TGCAGCTGGAGCCAGGGGACCTACAATGAGCAGTTCTTC
CSWSQGTYNEQFF
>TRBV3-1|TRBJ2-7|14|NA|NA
TGTGCCAGCAGCCAAACGGGAGAGGGGTACGAGCAGTACTTC
CASSQTGEGYEQYF
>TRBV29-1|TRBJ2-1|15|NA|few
TGCAGCGTTGAAAAGGTAGAAGAGGGGGACAATGAGCAGTTCTTC
CSVEKVEEGDNEQFF
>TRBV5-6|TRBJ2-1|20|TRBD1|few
TGTGCCAGCAGCTTATATCTGGACAGGGGAGGACGGGGCGTAAACAATGAGCAGTTCTTC
CASSLYLDRGGRGVNNEQFF
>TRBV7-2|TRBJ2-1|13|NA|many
TGTGCCAGCAGCTTATTCTATCAGGACCCTGGGTTCTTC
CASSLFYQDPGFF
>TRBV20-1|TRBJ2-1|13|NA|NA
TGCAGTGCTCGTCGAATGGTAGGCGATGAGCAGTTCTTC
CSARRMVGDEQFF